A single sample gave rise to the 10 T cell receptor beta chains below, sequenced in a study of blood T cell repertoires in COVID-19. The repertoire was sequenced with immunoSEQ multiplex PCR; TCRdb's copy has only in-frame clones and lacks some. The sample lists about 330,000 clones, 92% occurring once. The sequenced material came from PBMCs or T cells enriched from blood (not recorded which). The receptor source for this set is a woman in her thirties who had recovered from COVID-19.

The V call is TRBV27, the J call TRBJ1-5; TRBD1 might be the D (5 bases). There are 14 residues in the CDR3. V lost 8 bases to trimming and J lost 0 bases, with 11 bases between them. Germline CDR1 MNHEY, CDR2 SMNVEV (reference sequence). CDR3 region: CASGWGDSNQPQHF. CDR3 coding DNA: TGTGCCAGCGGATGGGGGGATAGCAATCAGCCCCAGCATTTT.

The chain has TRBV6-2 or TRBV6-3 and TRBJ2-1, with 11 bases identical to TRBD2. The CDR3 totals 16 residues. After removal of 5 bases from V and 2 bases from J, the junction contained 5 bases not matched to a gene. Per germline, CDR1 MNHEY and CDR2 SVGEGT. CDR3: CASSQLAGVPYNEQFF. In DNA form, the CDR3 reads TGTGCCAGCAGTCAACTAGCGGGGGTACCCTACAATGAGCAGTTCTTC.

The CDR3, as DNA: TGTGCCACCAGCAGACGACTAGCGGCAGATACGCAGTATTTT. It codes for CATSRRLAADTQYF. This sequence joins TRBV15 and TRBJ2-3; 9 bases line up with TRBD2. Unmatched junction bases numbered 1, after V lost 2 bases and J lost 4 bases. The CDR3 has 14 residues. Germline loops: CDR1 LNHNV, CDR2 YYDKDF (reference sequence).

The chain joins TRBV4-3 to TRBJ2-7; tentative D call: TRBD2 (6 bases). The CDR3 has 17 amino acids. V lost 0 bases to trimming and J lost 1 base, with 16 bases between them. Germline V gives CDR1 LGHNA, CDR2 YSLEER. CDR3 in amino acids: CASSQDMGGPMSYEQYF. CDR3 bases: TGCGCCAGCAGCCAAGATATGGGAGGTCCCATGTCCTACGAGCAGTACTTC.

This chain joins TRBV12-3 or TRBV12-4 and TRBJ2-2, with D maybe TRBD2 (5 bases). The CDR3 runs 13 residues. Trimming left V 3 bases short and J 7 bases short, with 9 bases between. The CDR3 DNA sequence: TGTGCCAGCAGTTTGAGGGAAGGCGGGGAGCTGTTTTTT. The encoded protein is CASSLREGGELFF.

This sequence joins TRBV4-2 and TRBJ1-6; possible D gene TRBD1, 6 bases. The CDR3 has 15 amino acids. Per the germline V gene, CDR1 is LGHNA and CDR2 is YNFKEQ. The ends were cut back, 0 bases at V and 7 bases at J, with 10 bases in the middle. The CDR3 here is CASSQDVQGNSPLHF. CDR3 nucleotide sequence: TGTGCCAGCAGCCAAGATGTACAGGGAAATTCACCCCTCCACTTT.

V usage is TRBV28 and J usage is TRBJ1-3; the D gene is possibly TRBD1 (6 bases). CDR3 size: 15 residues. V lost 8 bases to trimming and J lost 0 bases, with 14 bases between them. Germline V gene data show CDR1 as MDHEN and CDR2 as SYDVKM. The DNA of the CDR3 is TGTGCCAGCGGGGCCAGGGGTTTCTCTGGAAACACCATATATTTT. Protein product: CASGARGFSGNTIYF. Drawing the rest from reference TRBV28 and TRBJ1-3, the complete variable domain is DVKVTQSSRYLVKRTGEKVFLECVQDMDHENMFWYRQDPGLGLRLIYFSYDVKMKEKGDIPEGYSVSREKKERFSLILESASTNQTSMYLCASGARGFSGNTIYFGEGSWLTVV.

As to this clone: The sample has other DNA sequences that encode this CDR3 too. The genes are TRBV9 and TRBJ1-1; TRBD1 is a possible D gene (5 bases). The length of the CDR3 is 13 residues. The V gene lost 2 bases and the J gene lost 3 bases, with 8 bases spanning the gap. Germline-derived CDR1 and CDR2 are SGDLS and YYNGEE. CDR3 nucleotide sequence: TGTGCCAGCAGCGTCGGGGGGGACACTGAAGCTTTCTTT. Protein sequence: CASSVGGDTEAFF.

This chain joins TRBV18 and TRBJ1-1, with TRBD1 matching 7 bases. In germline, CDR1 is KGHSH, CDR2 LQKENI. J was trimmed by 4 bases and V by 6 bases; bases with no gene match: 14. The CDR3 is 16 amino acids. Here the CDR3 reads CASSPLTGAEGTEAFF. The CDR3 coding sequence is TGTGCCAGCTCCCCCTTAACAGGGGCCGAGGGCACTGAAGCTTTCTTT.

CDR3 in amino acids: CASSKASGRDNEQFF. The CDR3 DNA reads as TGTGCCAGCAGTAAGGCTAGCGGGAGGGACAATGAGCAGTTCTTC. The V call is TRBV6-5, the J call TRBJ2-1, with TRBD2 identical over 12 bases. With V trimmed by 5 bases and J by 5 bases, 4 bases remained unmatched. The CDR3 sequence is 15 residues long. Germline loops: CDR1 MNHEY, CDR2 SVGAGI.